Sequencing of this TCR beta chain was carried out in a study of radiotherapy plus CTLA-4 blockade in lung cancer. Study background: Disease control was seen in 31% of patients, objective responses in roughly 19%. Study outcomes and limitations: Among blood TCR repertoires after radiotherapy plus ipilimumab, tumor-derived clones expanded. Early blood T cell clone dynamics, with interferon-beta, were reported to best predict response.

Germline loops: CDR1 SGHVS, CDR2 FNYEAQ. Trimming left V 5 bases short and J 2 bases short, with 21 bases between. The length of the CDR3 is 18 residues. With regard to this clone: What it recognizes is unknown.

Assay: immunoSEQ multiplex PCR; the TCRdb copy retains only in-frame clones and omits some. This table holds fewer than 45,000 clones, 75% to 90% found once. The genes are TRBV7-6 and TRBJ2-2; a possible D gene is TRBD1 (6 bases). Source: peripheral blood, taken from a patient treated with radiotherapy plus ipilimumab. The receptor was derived from a human donor with non-small cell lung cancer who had stable disease on radiotherapy plus ipilimumab. CDR3 sequence (DNA): TGTGCCAGCAGCCTGTCACCGAGAGGGGGTCCTAACACCGGGGAGCTGTTTTTT. Its translation is CASSLSPRGGPNTGELFF.